The clone carrying this T cell receptor beta chain was picked up a small number of times. No antigen is known for it. This sample was included in a study of post-analysis software for immune sequencing data. In the study overall: Clinical courses comprised relapsing-remitting, secondary progressive and progressive-relapsing multiple sclerosis. Notes on the study in general: Multiple sclerosis was associated with a significant reduction in normalized Chao1 diversity relative to controls. Those samples that were prepared in the same batch co-clustered strongly by F measure.

Tagging with unique molecular identifiers was a feature of the TCR beta cDNA libraries. Out of about 0.95 to 10 million T cells, a few hundred thousand cDNA molecules were generated. TCRdb ran MiXCR on the PCR reads and lists one entry per CDR3 protein. The data show under 650,000 distinct CDR3 sequences, with 44% seen just once and over 1.5% held by the top ten. The source is a girl aged 5 to 17 with multiple sclerosis. The sequenced sample consisted of blood.

The CDR3 DNA reads as TGCGCCAGCAGCCAAGAGGGAAATAGCGGGAGCCGCCAAGAGACCCAGTACTTC. Its protein product is CASSQEGNSGSRQETQYF. The chain links TRBV4-1 to TRBJ2-5; TRBD2 aligns across 9 bases. With 0 bases clipped from V and 1 base from J, the junction kept 9 bases outside the gene matches. Germline assignment: CDR1 MGHRA and CDR2 YSYEKL. The CDR3 contains 18 residues.